The 19 T cell receptor beta chains reported below all come from one sample, sequenced in a study of immune heterogeneity within non-small cell lung tumors. The authors amplified TCR beta CDR3 by multiplex PCR with 32 V and 13 J primers. TCRdb re-derived calls from the multiplex PCR reads in MiXCR, one entry per CDR3 protein. The sample comprises 2,700 or so distinct CDR3 sequences, around 17% of which are singletons, and 10% to 15% rests with the top ten. At around 600 ng per sample, bulk tumor genomic DNA provided the template. Several biopsies were spaced far apart within each primary tumor and obtained as surgery took place. Those enrolled were patients newly diagnosed with untreated non-small cell lung cancer and undergoing curative surgery. Sequenced: lung tumor tissue. The origin of the receptors is a woman between 50 and 59 years old with non-small cell lung cancer.

By share, this clonotype ranks as medium-sized. This chain uses TRBV30 with TRBJ2-7; 7 bases fit TRBD1. Germline V gene sequence: CDR1 GTSNPN, CDR2 SVGIG (reference sequence). The junction had 6 bases not matched to a gene; V was cut back by 0 bases and J by 1 base. The CDR3 sequence is 15 residues long. The CDR3 sequence is CAWSVQGTESYEQYF. The CDR3 DNA sequence: TGTGCCTGGAGTGTACAGGGGACAGAGTCCTACGAGCAGTACTTC.

This clonotype is labeled as medium-sized (0.01 to 0.1%). The chain uses TRBV30 and TRBJ2-7, with D maybe TRBD2 (6 bases). V gave up 1 base and J gave up 0 bases, with 13 bases separating them. The CDR3 extends over 15 amino acids. CDR1 is GTSNPN and CDR2 is SVGIG in the germline V gene (reference sequence). This chain's CDR3 is CAWSAALAHSYEQYF. In DNA form, the CDR3 reads TGTGCCTGGAGTGCTGCGCTAGCGCACTCCTACGAGCAGTACTTC.

In its sample, this clonotype is medium-sized. V is TRBV7-2 and J is TRBJ1-2; tentatively, D is TRBD1 (6 bases). This CDR3 is 11 amino acids long. The V and J ends lost 5 bases and 10 bases respectively, with 11 bases between them. The germline gives CDR1 SGHTA, CDR2 FQGNSA. The CDR3 coding sequence is TGTGCCAGCAGCACCACAGGGTACTACACCTTC. Its protein product is CASSTTGYYTF.

Relative to its sample, this clonotype is large. The rearrangement joins TRBV6-6 to TRBJ1-5; D call uncertain. The CDR3 length is 15 residues. Trimming removed 0 bases from V and 0 bases from J, with 6 bases in between. CDR1 MNHNY and CDR2 SVGAGI come from the germline V gene (reference sequence). CDR3 nucleotide sequence: TGTGCCAGCAGTTACTCAGGCAATAGCAATCAGCCCCAGCATTTT. The encoded protein is CASSYSGNSNQPQHF.

This clonotype is labeled as medium-sized. This rearrangement joins TRBV6-1 to TRBJ1-1; D is uncertain. V lost 5 bases, J lost 4 bases, and 23 bases lay in between. This CDR3 region has 17 residues. Germline loops: CDR1 MNHNS, CDR2 SASEGT. In DNA form, the CDR3 reads TGTGCCAGCAGTTACGCGGCACGCGGAGGTTTGGGCACTGAAGCTTTCTTT. Its translation: CASSYAARGGLGTEAFF.

V usage is TRBV20-1 and J usage is TRBJ2-4, with 10 bases fitting TRBD2. Germline CDR1 and CDR2: DFQATT and SNEGSKA (reference sequence). V trimming: 6 bases; J trimming: 2 bases; junction bases outside the gene matches: 25. The CDR3 spans 21 residues. DNA for the CDR3: TGCAGTGCCAGTAGAGGGGATTGGACTAGCGGTCCTTCGGGAACCAAAAACATTCAGTACTTC. Its protein product is CSASRGDWTSGPSGTKNIQYF.

By share of the sample, this clonotype is medium-sized. The chain links TRBV20-1 to TRBJ2-3; 16 positions agree with TRBD2. The trim removed 1 base at V and 4 bases at J, leaving 5 bases unmatched. The CDR3 sequence is 17 residues long. CDR1 is DFQATT and CDR2 is SNEGSKA in the germline V gene (reference sequence). The CDR3 loop reads CSARADGTSGGADTQYF. CDR3 DNA: TGCAGTGCTAGAGCAGACGGGACTAGCGGGGGGGCAGATACGCAGTATTTT.

V is TRBV7-9 and J is TRBJ2-2; D gene uncertain. Trimming took 1 base from V and 7 from J, leaving 7 bases between them. Germline assignment: CDR1 SEHNR and CDR2 FQNEAQ (reference sequence). The CDR3 contains 13 residues. The CDR3 nucleotides read TGTGCCAGCAGCTTAGGCCTACTCGGGGAGCTGTTTTTT. It translates to CASSLGLLGELFF.

By share, this clonotype ranks as medium-sized (0.01 to 0.1%). As DNA, the CDR3 is TGTGCCAGCAGCCAGTGGGAGGACACTGAAGCTTTCTTT. Translated: CASSQWEDTEAFF. The V and J genes are TRBV4-2 and TRBJ1-1; D is undetermined. The CDR3 totals 13 residues. Trimming left V 3 bases short and J 3 bases short, with 8 bases between. The germline CDR1 and CDR2 sequences are LGHNA and YNFKEQ.

This clonotype is medium-sized in the sample. The chain links TRBV5-1 to TRBJ1-1; D is perhaps TRBD1 (5 bases). This CDR3 spans 15 amino acids. Germline V gives CDR1 SGHRS, CDR2 YFSETQ. Deletions cut 4 bases from V and 5 bases from J, with 18 bases between. CDR3 in amino acids: CASSVGGYRMTEAFF. The CDR3 region has the DNA TGCGCCAGCAGCGTGGGGGGATACAGGATGACTGAAGCTTTCTTT. Complete variable domain (other parts from reference TRBV5-1 and TRBJ1-1): KAGVTQTPRYLIKTRGQQVTLSCSPISGHRSVSWYQQTPGQGLQFLFEYFSETQRNKGNFPGRFSGRQFSNSRSEMNVSTLELGDSALYLCASSVGGYRMTEAFFGQGTRLTVV.

This clonotype is categorized as large. This rearrangement joins TRBV27 to TRBJ2-7; the match to TRBD2 covers 9 bases. After removal of 2 bases from V and 3 bases from J, the junction contained 5 bases not matched to a gene. The length of the CDR3 is 15 residues. The germline gives CDR1 MNHEY, CDR2 SMNVEV (reference sequence). CDR3 sequence reads: CASSLMAGGLYEQYF. CDR3 DNA: TGTGCCAGCAGTTTAATGGCGGGGGGGCTCTACGAGCAGTACTTC.

In the case of this clonotype: Lacking the conserved final phenylalanine or tryptophan, this CDR3 likely reflects a read error. It is unclear where the CDR3 begins or ends on the DNA, so no DNA is shown, and the CDR3 is as TCRdb lists it. The chain carries TRBV6-2 or TRBV6-3 and TRBJ2-3; TRBD1 was called by the table and not checked on the DNA. In germline, CDR1 is MNHEY, CDR2 SVGEGT. Counting both end residues, the CDR3 totals 14 amino acids. CDR3 amino acids: CASSNPGQVQYFGP.

This clonotype is classed as medium-sized. The genes are TRBV4-3 and TRBJ1-3; D gene unclear. Between the trimmed V and J ends, which lost 1 base and 0 bases, there was a span of 7 bases. Per germline, CDR1 LGHNA and CDR2 YSLEER. The CDR3 is made up of 15 amino acids. Here the CDR3 reads CASSQGAHSGNTIYF. DNA of the CDR3: TGCGCCAGCAGCCAAGGGGCTCACTCTGGAAACACCATATATTTT.

By proportion, this clonotype is medium-sized (0.01 to 0.1%). The rearrangement joins TRBV28 to TRBJ1-1; D is undetermined. The length of the CDR3 is 18 residues. Germline V gene sequence: CDR1 MDHEN, CDR2 SYDVKM. With 3 bases removed from V and 8 bases from J, the gap between germline ends came to 28 bases. The CDR3 is CASSFKSGLVATEIEAFF. The DNA for the CDR3 is TGTGCCAGCAGTTTTAAAAGTGGGCTAGTAGCGACCGAGATAGAAGCTTTCTTT.

As concerns this clonotype: This may arise from a read error, as a much more abundant clone is one base away. This chain joins TRBV12-3 or TRBV12-4 and TRBJ1-1, with 7 bases lining up with TRBD1. J gave up 6 bases and V 2 bases, and 9 bases lay outside the gene matches. This CDR3 comprises 15 residues. The CDR3 region has the DNA TGTGCCAGCAGTTTATTTCGCACAGGGGAGGCTGAAGCTTTCTTT. It encodes CASSLFRTGEAEAFF.

This clonotype is categorized as medium-sized (0.01 to 0.1%). V and J are TRBV7-2 and TRBJ1-4, with a tentative D call TRBD1 (5 bases). CDR3 size: 15 residues. Germline-derived CDR1 and CDR2 are SGHTA and FQGNSA. V was shortened by 0 bases and J by 8 bases, with 13 bases between the two germline ends. CDR3 sequence (DNA): TGTGCCAGCAGCTTAGCGCGGCAGGGAGGGGAAAAACTGTTTTTT. This encodes CASSLARQGGEKLFF.

In its sample, this clonotype is large. The rearrangement joins TRBV6-1 to TRBJ1-6, with D possibly TRBD1 on 5 matching bases. V was pared by 2 bases and J by 9 bases, with 11 bases between. Germline CDR1 MNHNS, CDR2 SASEGT. The CDR3 consists of 14 residues. DNA for the CDR3: TGTGCCAGCAGTGAACCAGGGAAGGTTTCACCCCTCCACTTT. This encodes CASSEPGKVSPLHF.

This clonotype was recorded a few times. The chain links TRBV28 to TRBJ2-7; D may be TRBD1 or TRBD2 (6 bases each). CDR3 length equals 12 residues. Germline V gene sequence: CDR1 MDHEN, CDR2 SYDVKM. Between the trimmed V and J ends, which lost 6 bases and 3 bases, there was a span of 9 bases. CDR3 region: CASRRDNYEQYF. DNA for the CDR3: TGTGCCAGCAGGCGGGACAACTACGAGCAGTACTTC.

A note on this clonotype: A read error is possible here, since a much larger clone lies one base away. The chain links TRBV7-8 to TRBJ1-4; D possibly corresponds to TRBD1 (6 bases). The V end was cut by 5 bases, the J end by 7 bases, with 23 bases between. The germline gives CDR1 SGHVS, CDR2 FQNEAQ. This CDR3 region has 17 residues. The CDR3 protein is CASSPPEQGVVREKLFF. The CDR3 DNA reads TGTGCCAGCAGCCCCCCCGAACAGGGTGTAGTTCGTGAAAAACTGTTTTTT.